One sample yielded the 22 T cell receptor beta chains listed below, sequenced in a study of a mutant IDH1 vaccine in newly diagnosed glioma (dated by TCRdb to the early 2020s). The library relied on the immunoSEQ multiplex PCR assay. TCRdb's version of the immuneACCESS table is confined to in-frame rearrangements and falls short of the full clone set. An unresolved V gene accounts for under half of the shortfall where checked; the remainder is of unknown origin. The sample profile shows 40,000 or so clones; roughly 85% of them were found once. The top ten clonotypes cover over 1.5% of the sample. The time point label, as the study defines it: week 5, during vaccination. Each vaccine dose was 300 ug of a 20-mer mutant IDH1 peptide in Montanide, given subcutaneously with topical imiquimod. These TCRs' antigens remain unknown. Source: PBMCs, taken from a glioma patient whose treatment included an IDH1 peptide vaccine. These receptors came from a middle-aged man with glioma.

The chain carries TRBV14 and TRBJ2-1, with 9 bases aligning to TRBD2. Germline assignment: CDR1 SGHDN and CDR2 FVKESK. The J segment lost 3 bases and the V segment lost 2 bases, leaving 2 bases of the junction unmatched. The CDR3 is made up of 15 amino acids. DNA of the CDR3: TGTGCCAGCAGCCAACTAGCGGGGTACTACAATGAGCAGTTCTTC. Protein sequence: CASSQLAGYYNEQFF.

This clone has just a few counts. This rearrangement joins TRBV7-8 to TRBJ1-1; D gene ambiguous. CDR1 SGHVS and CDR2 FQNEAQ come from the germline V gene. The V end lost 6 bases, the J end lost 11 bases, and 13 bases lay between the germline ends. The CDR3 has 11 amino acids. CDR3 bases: TGTGCCAGCAGACGGGGTCTCAGGGCTTTCTTT. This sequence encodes CASRRGLRAFF.

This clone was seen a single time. The CDR3 loop is CASSLVPGPLHTEAFF. Here the CDR3 DNA reads TGTGCCAGCAGCTTAGTTCCGGGACCCCTACACACTGAAGCTTTCTTT. The chain couples TRBV7-8 to TRBJ1-1; D perhaps matches TRBD1 (5 bases). V was pared by 1 base and J by 3 bases, with 15 bases between. Per germline, CDR1 SGHVS and CDR2 FQNEAQ. The CDR3 runs to 16 residues.

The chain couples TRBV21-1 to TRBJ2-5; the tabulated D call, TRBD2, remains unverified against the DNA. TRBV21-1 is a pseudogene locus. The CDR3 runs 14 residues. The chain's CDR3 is CASSKGGLPETQYF. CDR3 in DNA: TGTGCCAGCAGCAAAGGGGGACTGCCAGAGACCCAGTACTTC.

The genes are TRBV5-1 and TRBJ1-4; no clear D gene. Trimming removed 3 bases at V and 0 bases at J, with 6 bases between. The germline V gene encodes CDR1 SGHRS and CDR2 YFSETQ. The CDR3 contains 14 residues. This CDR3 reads CASSSSATNEKLFF. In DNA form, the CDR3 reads TGCGCCAGCAGCTCCTCAGCAACTAATGAAAAACTGTTTTTT.

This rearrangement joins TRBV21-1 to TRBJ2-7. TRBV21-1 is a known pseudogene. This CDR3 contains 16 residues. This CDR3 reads CASRRAGDPEVGEQYF. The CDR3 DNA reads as TGTGCCAGCCGCCGCGCCGGGGACCCAGAAGTAGGCGAGCAGTACTTC.

CDR3 bases: TGTGCCAGCAGGAACCAGGGGGGGGAGGAAAAACTGTTTTTT. It codes for CASRNQGGEEKLFF. The chain employs TRBV6-6 and TRBJ1-4; 7 nucleotides match TRBD1. The CDR3 sequence is 14 residues long. Germline V CDR1 and CDR2: MNHNY, SVGAGI (reference sequence). J gave up 8 bases and V 6 bases, and 9 bases lay outside the gene matches.

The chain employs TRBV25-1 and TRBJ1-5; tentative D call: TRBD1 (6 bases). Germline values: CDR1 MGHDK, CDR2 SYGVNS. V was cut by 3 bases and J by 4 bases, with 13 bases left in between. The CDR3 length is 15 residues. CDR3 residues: CASSEVGAPNQPQHF. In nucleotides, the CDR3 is TGTGCCAGCAGTGAGGTGGGGGCCCCAAATCAGCCCCAGCATTTT. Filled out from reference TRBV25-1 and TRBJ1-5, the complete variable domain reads EADIYQTPRYLVIGTGKKITLECSQTMGHDKMYWYQQDPGMELHLIHYSYGVNSTEKGDLSSESTVSRIRTEHFPLTLESARPSHTSQYLCASSEVGAPNQPQHFGDGTRLSIL.

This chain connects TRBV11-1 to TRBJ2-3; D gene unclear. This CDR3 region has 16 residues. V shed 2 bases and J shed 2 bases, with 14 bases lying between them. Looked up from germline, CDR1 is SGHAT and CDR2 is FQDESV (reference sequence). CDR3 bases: TGTGCCAGCAGCTTAAGAAGGCCAGTCAACACAGATACGCAGTATTTT. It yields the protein CASSLRRPVNTDTQYF.

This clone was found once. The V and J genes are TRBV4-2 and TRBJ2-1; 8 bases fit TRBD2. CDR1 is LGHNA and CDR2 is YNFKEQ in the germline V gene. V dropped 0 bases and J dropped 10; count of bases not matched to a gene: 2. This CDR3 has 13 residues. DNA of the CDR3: TGTGCCAGCAGCCAAGACCGCGGGAGGGAGCAGTTCTTC. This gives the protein CASSQDRGREQFF.

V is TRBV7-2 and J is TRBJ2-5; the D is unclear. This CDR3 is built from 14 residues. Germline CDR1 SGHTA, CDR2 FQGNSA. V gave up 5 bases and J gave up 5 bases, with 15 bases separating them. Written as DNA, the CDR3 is TGTGCCAGCAGCCGCGGCTGGGCCACGGAGACCCAGTACTTC. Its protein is CASSRGWATETQYF. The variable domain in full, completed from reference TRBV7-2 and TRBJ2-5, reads GAGVSQSPSNKVTEKGKDVELRCDPISGHTALYWYRQSLGQGLEFLIYFQGNSAPDKSGLPSDRFSAERTGGSVSTLTIQRTQQEDSAVYLCASSRGWATETQYFGPGTRLLVL.

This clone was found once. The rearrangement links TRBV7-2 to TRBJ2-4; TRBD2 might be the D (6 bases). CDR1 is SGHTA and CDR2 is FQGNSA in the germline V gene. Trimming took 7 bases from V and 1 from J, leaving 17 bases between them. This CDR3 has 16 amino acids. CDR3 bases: TGTGCCAGCACCCCCCGGAGGGAGCTGGCCAAAAACATTCAGTACTTC. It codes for CASTPRRELAKNIQYF.

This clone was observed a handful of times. CDR3 nucleotide sequence: TGTGCCAGTACCAGCAACGGGGGGGACTTCCGATTTGAGCAGTTCTTC. Its translation is CASTSNGGDFRFEQFF. The chain recombines TRBV19 with TRBJ2-1; 8 nucleotides agree with TRBD2. Trimming took 7 bases from V and 9 from J; bases not matched to a gene: 17. The CDR3 loop spans 16 amino acids. From germline, CDR1 is LNHDA and CDR2 SQIVND (reference sequence).

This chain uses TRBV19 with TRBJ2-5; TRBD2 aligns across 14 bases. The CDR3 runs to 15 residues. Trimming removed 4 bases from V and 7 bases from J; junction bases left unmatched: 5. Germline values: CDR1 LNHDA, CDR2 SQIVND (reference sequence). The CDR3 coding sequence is TGTGCCAGTAGTACGACTAGCGGGAGGGCTGGGACCCAGTACTTC. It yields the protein CASSTTSGRAGTQYF.

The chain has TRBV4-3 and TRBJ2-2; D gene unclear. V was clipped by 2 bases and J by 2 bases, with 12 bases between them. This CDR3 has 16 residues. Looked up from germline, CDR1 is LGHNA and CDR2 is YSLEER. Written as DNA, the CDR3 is TGCGCCAGCAGCCAAACTCCGGGCCTTAACACCGGGGAGCTGTTTTTT. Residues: CASSQTPGLNTGELFF.

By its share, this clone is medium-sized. The CDR3 sequence is CASSHYATGDGNGYTF. CDR3 sequence (DNA): TGCGCCAGCAGCCACTACGCGACAGGGGACGGGAATGGCTACACCTTC. This rearrangement joins TRBV4-1 to TRBJ1-2; 8 nucleotides line up with TRBD1. The CDR3 extends over 16 amino acids. CDR1 and CDR2 from the germline V gene are MGHRA and YSYEKL. V shed 3 bases and J 6 bases; nucleotides not matched to a gene: 12.

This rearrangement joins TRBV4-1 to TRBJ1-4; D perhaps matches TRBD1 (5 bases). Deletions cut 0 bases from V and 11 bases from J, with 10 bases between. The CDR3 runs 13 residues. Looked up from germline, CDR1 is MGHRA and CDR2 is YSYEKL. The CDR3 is CASSQDLSGKLFF. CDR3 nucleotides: TGCGCCAGCAGCCAAGATCTATCAGGGAAACTGTTTTTT.

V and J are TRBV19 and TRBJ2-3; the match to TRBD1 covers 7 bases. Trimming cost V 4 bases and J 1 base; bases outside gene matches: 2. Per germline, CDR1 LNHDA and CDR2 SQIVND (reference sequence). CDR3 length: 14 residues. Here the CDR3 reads CASSTGQGTDTQYF. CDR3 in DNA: TGTGCCAGTAGTACAGGACAGGGCACAGATACGCAGTATTTT. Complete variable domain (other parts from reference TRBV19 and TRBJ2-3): DGGITQSPKYLFRKEGQNVTLSCEQNLNHDAMYWYRQDPGQGLRLIYYSQIVNDFQKGDIAEGYSVSREKKESFPLTVTSAQKNPTAFYLCASSTGQGTDTQYFGPGTRLTVL.

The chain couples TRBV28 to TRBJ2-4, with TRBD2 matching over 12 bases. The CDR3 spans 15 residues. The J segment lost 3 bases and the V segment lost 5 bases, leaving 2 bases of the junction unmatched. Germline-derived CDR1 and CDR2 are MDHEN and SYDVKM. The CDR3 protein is CASSRTSGIKNIQYF. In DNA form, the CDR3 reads TGTGCCAGCAGTAGGACTAGCGGGATCAAAAACATTCAGTACTTC.

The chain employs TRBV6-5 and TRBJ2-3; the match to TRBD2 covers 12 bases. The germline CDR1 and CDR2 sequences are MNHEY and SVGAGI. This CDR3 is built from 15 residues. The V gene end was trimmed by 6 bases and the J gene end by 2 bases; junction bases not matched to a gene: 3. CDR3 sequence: CASSRLAGDTDTQYF. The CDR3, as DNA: TGTGCCAGCAGCCGACTAGCGGGGGACACAGATACGCAGTATTTT.

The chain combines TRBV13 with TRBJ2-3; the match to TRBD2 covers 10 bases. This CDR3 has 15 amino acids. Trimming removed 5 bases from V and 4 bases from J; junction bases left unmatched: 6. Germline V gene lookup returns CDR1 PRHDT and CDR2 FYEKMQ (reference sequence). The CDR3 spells CASSPIAGGADTQYF. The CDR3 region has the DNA TGTGCCAGCAGCCCCATAGCGGGAGGCGCAGATACGCAGTATTTT.

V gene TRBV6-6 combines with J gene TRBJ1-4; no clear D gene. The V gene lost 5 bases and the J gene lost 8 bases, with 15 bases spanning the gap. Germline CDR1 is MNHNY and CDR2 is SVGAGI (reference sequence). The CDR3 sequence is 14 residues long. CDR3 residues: CASSPGPSGEKLFF. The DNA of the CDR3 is TGTGCCAGCAGTCCCGGCCCCTCCGGCGAAAAACTGTTTTTT.